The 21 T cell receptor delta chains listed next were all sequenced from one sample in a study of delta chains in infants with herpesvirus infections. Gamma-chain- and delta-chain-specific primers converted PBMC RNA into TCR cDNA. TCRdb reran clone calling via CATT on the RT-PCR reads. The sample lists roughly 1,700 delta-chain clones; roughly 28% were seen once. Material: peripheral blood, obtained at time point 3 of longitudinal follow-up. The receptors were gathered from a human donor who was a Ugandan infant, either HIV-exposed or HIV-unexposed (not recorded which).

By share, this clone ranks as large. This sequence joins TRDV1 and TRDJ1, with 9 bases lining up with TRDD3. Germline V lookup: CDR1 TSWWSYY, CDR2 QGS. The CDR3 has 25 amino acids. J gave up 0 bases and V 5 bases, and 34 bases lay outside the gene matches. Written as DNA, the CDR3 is TGTGCTCTTGGGCTACGGCCCTCCTTCCACAGGTCCCTTTTTGGGGGATATCCCAACACCGATAAACTCATCTTT. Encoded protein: CALGLRPSFHRSLFGGYPNTDKLIF.

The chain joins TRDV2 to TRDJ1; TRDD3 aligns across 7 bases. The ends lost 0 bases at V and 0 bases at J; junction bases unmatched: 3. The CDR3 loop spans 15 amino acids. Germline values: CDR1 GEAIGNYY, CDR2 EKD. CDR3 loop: CACDTGGSYTDKLIF. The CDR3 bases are TGTGCCTGTGACACCGGGGGATCGTACACCGATAAACTCATCTTT.

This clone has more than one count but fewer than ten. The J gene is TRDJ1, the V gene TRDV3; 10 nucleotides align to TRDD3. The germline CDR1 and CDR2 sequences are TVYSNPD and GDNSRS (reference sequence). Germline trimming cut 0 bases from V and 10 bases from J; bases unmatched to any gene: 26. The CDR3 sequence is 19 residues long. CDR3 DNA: TGTGCCTTTAGCTCTCCTAAGGAAGGGTGGACTGGGGGATTTCCTAGACTCATCTTT. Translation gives CAFSSPKEGWTGGFPRLIF. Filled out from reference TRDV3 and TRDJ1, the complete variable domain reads CDKVTQSSPDQTVASGSEVVLLCTYDTVYSNPDLFWYRIRPDYSFQFVFYGDNSRSEGADFTQGRFSVKHILTQKAFHLVISPVRTEDSATYYCAFSSPKEGWTGGFPRLIFGKGTRVTVEP.

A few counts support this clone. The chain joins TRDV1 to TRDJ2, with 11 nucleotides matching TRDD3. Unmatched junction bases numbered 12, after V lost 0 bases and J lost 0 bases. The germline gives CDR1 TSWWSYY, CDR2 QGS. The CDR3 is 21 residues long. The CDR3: CALGELPAPGGYWALTAQLFF. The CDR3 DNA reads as TGTGCTCTTGGGGAACTCCCGGCCCCTGGGGGATACTGGGCTTTGACAGCACAACTCTTCTTT.

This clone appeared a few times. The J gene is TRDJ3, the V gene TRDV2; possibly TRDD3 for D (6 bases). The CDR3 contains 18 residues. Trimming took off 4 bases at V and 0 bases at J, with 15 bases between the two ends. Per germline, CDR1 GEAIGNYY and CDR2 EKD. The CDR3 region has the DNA TGTGCCTGTGATTCTACTGGGATAAGCTCCTGGGACACCCGACAGATGTTTTTC. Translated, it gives CACDSTGISSWDTRQMFF.

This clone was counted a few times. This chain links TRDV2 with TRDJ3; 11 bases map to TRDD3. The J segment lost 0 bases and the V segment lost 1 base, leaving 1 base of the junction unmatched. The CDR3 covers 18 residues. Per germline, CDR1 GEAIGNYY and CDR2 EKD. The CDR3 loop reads CACDTLGDTSWDTRQMFF. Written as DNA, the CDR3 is TGTGCCTGTGACACTCTGGGGGATACCTCCTGGGACACCCGACAGATGTTTTTC.

The CDR3 DNA is TGTGCTCTTGGGGAACTGGGGCTTCCGCCGTCCGGGGGAGACCTTAAACTCATCTTT. As protein: CALGELGLPPSGGDLKLIF. This chain links TRDV1 with TRDJ1; D is possibly TRDD3 (6 bases). Trimming took off 0 bases at V and 7 bases at J, with 27 bases between the two ends. Germline V CDR1 and CDR2: TSWWSYY, QGS. The CDR3 is made up of 19 amino acids.

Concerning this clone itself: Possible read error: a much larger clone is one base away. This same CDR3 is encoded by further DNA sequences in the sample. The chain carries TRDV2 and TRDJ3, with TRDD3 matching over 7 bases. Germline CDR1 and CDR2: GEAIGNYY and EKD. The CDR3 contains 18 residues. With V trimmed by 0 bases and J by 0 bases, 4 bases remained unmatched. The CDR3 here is CACDTVGDSSWDTRQMFF. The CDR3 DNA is TGTGCCTGTGACACCGTGGGGGACAGCTCCTGGGACACCCGACAGATGTTTTTC.

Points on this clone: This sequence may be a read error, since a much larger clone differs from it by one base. This chain's CDR3 is CALTARGGYAKLIF. CDR3 DNA sequence: TGTGCTCTCACCGCTAGGGGGGGATACGCTAAACTCATCTTT. The chain recombines TRDV1 with TRDJ1; TRDD3 aligns across 10 bases. The germline V gene encodes CDR1 TSWWSYY and CDR2 QGS. CDR3 length: 14 amino acids. Trimming cost V 9 bases and J 7 bases; bases outside gene matches: 11.

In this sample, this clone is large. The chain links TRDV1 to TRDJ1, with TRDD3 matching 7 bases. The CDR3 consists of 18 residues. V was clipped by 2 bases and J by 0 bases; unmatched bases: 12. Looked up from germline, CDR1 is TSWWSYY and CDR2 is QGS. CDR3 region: CALGEEYRLGTYTDKLIF. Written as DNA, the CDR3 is TGTGCTCTTGGGGAAGAGTACCGACTGGGGACCTACACCGATAAACTCATCTTT.

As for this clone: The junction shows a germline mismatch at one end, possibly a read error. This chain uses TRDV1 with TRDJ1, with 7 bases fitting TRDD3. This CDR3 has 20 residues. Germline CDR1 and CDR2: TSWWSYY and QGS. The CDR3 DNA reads TGCGCTCTTGGGGGAACCTTAGGCCACACCCAATGTACTGCCGCCGATAAACTCATCTTT. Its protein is CALGGTLGHTQCTAADKLIF.

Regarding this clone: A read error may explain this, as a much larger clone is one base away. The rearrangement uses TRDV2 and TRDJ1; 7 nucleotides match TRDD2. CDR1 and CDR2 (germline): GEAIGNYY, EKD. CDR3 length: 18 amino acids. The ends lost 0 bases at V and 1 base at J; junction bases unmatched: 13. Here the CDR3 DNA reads TGTGCCTGTGACACCGTTCCTACCCCGGAGGCAGGCACCGATAAACTCATCTTT. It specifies CACDTVPTPEAGTDKLIF.

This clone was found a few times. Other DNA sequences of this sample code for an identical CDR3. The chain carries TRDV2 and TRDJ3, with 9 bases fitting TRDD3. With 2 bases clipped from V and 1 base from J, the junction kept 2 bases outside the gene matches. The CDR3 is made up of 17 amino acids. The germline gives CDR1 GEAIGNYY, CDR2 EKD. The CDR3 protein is CACDSTGGSWDTRQMFF. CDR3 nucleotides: TGTGCCTGTGACAGTACTGGGGGATCCTGGGACACCCGACAGATGTTTTTC.

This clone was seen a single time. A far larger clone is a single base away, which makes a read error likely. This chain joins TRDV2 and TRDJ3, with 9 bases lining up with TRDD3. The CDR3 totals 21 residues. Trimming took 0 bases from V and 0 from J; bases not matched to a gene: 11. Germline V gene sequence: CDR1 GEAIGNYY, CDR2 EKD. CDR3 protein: CACDTGLGIRDPSWDTRQMFF. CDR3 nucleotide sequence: TGTGCCTGTGACACCGGGTTGGGGATACGCGACCCCTCCTGGGACACCCGACAGATGTTTTTC.

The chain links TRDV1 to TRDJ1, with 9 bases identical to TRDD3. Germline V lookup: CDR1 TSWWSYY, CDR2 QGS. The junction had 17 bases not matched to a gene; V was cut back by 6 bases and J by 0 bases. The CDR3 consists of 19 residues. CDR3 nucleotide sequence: TGTGCTCTTGGCCCCCCTACGAGAGGGGATACGACGTACACCGATAAACTCATCTTT. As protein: CALGPPTRGDTTYTDKLIF.

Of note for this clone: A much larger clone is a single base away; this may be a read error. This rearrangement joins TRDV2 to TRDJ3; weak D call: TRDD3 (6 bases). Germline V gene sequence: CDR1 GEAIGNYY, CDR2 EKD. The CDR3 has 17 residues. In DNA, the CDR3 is TGTGCCTGTGACACCGTACTGGGCTCCTGGGACCCCCGACAGATGTTTTTC. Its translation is CACDTVLGSWDPRQMFF.

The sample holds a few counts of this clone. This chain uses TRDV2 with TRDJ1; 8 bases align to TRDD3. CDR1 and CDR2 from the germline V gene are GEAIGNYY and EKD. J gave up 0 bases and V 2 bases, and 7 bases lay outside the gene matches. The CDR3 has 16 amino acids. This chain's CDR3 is CACDRVGDGNTDKLIF. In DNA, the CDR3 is TGTGCCTGTGACAGAGTGGGGGATGGGAACACCGATAAACTCATCTTT.

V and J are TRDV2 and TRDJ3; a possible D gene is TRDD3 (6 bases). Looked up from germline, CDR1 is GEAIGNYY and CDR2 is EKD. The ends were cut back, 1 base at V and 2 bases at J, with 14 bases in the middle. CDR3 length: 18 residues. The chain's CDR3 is CACDTPGDRTWDTRQMFF. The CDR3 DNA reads TGTGCCTGTGACACACCTGGGGATCGCACCTGGGACACCCGACAGATGTTTTTC.

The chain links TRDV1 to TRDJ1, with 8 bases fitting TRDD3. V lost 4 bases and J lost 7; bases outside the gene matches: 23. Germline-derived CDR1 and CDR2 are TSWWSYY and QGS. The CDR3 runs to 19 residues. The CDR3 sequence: CALGGPVPIPLLGVFKLIF. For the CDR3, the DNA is TGTGCTCTTGGGGGACCCGTTCCTATTCCGTTACTGGGGGTCTTTAAACTCATCTTT.

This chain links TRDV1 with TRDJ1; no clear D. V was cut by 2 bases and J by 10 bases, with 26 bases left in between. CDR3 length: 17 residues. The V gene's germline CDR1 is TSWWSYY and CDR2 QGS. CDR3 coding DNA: TGTGCTCTTGGGGAAACTCCCGAGGGAGGCTATACTCAGGGACTCATCTTT. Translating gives CALGETPEGGYTQGLIF.

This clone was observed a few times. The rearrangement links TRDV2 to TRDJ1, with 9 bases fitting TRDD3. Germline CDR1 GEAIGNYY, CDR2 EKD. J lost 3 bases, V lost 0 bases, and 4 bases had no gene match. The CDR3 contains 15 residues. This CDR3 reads CACDTLGDLADKLIF. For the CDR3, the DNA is TGTGCCTGTGACACCCTGGGGGATTTAGCCGATAAACTCATCTTT.